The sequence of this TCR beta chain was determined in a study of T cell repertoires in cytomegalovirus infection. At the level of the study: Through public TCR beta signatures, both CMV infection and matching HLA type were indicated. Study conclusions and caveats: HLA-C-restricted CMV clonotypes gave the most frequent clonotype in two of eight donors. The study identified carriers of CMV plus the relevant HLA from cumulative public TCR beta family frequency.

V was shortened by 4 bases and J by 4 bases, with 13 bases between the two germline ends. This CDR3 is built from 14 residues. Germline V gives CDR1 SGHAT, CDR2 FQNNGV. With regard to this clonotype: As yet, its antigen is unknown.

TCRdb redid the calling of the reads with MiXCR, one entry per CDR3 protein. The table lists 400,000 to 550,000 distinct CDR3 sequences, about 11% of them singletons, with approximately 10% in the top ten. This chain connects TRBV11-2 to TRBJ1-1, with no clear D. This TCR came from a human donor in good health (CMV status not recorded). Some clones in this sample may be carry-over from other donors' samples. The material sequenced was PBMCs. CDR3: CASSSSSSFTEAFF. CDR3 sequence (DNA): TGTGCCAGCAGCTCTAGTTCGTCATTCACTGAAGCTTTCTTT.